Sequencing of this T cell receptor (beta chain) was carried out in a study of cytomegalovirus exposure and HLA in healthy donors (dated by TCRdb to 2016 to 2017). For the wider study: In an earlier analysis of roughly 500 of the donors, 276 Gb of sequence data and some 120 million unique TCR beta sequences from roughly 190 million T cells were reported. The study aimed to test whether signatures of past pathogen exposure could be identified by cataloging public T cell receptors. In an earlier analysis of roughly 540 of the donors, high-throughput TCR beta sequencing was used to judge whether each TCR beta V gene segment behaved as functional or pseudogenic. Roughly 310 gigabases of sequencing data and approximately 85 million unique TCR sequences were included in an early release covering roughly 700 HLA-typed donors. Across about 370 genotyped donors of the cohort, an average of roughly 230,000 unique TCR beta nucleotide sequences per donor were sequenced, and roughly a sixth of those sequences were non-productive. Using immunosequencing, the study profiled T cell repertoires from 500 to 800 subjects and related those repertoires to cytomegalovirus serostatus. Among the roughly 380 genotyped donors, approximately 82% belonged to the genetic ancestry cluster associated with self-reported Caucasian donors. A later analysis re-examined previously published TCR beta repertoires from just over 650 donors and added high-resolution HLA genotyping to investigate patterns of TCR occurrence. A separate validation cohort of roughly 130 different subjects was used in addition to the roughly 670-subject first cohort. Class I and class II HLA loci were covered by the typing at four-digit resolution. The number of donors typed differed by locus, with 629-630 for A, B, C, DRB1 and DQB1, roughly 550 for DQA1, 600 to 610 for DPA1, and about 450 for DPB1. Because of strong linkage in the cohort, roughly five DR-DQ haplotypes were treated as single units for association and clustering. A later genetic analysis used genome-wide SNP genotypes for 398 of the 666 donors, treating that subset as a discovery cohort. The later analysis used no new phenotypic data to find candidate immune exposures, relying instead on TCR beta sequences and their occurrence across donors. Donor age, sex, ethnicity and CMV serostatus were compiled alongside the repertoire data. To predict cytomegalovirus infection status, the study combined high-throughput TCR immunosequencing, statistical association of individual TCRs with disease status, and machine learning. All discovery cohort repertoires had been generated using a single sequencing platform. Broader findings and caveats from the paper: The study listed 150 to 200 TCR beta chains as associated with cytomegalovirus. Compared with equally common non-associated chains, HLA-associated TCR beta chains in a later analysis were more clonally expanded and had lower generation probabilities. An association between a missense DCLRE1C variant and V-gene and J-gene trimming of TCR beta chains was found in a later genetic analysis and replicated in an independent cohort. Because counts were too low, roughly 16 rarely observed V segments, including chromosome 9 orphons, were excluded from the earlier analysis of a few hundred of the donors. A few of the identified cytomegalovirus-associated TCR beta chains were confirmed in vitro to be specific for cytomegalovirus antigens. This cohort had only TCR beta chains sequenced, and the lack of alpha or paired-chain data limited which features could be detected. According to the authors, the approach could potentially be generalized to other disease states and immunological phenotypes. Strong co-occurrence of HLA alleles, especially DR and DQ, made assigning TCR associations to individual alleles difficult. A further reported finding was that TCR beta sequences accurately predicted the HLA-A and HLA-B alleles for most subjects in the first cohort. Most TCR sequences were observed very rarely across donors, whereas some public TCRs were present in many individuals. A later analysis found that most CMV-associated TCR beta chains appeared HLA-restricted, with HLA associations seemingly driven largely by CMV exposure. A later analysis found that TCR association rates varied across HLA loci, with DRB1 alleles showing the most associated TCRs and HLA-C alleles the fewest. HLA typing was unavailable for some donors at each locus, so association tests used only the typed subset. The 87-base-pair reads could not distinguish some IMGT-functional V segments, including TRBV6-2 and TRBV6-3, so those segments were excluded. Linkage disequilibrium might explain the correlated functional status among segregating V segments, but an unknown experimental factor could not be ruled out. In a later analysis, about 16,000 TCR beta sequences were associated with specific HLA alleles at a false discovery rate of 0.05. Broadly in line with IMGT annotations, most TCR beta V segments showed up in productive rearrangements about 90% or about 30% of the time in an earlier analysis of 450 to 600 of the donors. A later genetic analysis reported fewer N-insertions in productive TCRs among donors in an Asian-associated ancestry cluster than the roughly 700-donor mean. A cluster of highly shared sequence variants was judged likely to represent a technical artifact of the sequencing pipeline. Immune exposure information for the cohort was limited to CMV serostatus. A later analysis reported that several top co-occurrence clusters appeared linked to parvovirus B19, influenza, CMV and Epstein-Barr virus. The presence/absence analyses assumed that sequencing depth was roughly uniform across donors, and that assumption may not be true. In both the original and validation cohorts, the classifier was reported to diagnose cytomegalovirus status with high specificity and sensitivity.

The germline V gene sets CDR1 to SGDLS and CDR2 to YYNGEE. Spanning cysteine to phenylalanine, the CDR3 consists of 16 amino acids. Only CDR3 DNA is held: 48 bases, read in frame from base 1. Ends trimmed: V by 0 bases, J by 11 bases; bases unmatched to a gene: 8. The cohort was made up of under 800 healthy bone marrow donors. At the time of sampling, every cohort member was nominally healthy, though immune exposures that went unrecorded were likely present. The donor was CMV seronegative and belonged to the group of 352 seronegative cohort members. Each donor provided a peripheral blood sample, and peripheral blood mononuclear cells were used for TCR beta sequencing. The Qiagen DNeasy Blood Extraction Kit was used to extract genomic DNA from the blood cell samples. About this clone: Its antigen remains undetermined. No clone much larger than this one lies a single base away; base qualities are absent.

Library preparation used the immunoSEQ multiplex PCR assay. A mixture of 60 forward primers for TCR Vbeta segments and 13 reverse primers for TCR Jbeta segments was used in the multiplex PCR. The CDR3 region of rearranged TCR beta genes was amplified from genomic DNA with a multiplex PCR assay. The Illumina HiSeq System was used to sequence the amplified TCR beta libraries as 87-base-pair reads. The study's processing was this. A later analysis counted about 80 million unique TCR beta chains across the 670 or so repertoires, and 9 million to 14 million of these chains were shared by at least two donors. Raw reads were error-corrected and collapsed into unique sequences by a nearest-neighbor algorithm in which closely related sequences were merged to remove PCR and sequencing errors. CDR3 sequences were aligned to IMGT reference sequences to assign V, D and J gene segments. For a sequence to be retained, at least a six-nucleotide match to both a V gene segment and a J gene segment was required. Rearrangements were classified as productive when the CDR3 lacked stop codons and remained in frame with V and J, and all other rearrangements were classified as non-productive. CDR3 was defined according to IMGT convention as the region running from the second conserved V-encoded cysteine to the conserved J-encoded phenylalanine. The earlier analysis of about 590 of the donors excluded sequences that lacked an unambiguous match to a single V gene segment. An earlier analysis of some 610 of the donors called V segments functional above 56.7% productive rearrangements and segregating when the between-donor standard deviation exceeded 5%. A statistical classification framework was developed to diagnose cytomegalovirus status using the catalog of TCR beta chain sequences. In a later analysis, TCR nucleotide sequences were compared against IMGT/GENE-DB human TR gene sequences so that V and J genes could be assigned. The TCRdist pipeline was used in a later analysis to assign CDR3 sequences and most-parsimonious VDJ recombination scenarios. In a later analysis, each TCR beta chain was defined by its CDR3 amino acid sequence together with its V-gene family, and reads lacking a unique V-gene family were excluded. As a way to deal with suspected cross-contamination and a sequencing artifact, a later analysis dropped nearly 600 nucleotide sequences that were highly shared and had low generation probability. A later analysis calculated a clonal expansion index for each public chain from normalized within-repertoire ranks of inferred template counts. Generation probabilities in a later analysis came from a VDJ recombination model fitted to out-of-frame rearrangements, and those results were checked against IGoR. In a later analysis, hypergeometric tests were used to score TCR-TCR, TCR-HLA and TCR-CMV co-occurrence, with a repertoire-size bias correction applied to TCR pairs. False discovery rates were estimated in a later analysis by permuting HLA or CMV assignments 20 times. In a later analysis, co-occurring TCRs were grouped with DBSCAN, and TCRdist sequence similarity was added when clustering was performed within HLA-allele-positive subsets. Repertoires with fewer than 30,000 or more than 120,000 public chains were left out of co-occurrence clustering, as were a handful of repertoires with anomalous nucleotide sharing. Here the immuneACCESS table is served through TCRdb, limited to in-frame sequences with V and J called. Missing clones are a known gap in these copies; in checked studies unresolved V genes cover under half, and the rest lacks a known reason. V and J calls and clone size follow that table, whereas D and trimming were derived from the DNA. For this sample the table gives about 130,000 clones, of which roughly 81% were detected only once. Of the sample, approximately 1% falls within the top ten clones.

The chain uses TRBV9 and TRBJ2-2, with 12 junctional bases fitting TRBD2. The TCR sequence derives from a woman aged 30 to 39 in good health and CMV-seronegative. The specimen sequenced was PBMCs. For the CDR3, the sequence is CASSVESSGRALELFF. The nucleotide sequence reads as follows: TGTGCCAGCAGCGTAGAATCTAGCGGGAGGGCCCTTGAGCTGTTTTTT. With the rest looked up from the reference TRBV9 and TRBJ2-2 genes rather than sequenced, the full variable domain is DSGVTQTPKHLITATGQRVTLRCSPRSGDLSVYWYQQSLDQGLQFLIQYYNGEERAKGNILERFSAQQFPDLHSELNLSSLELGDSALYFCASSVESSGRALELFFGEGSRLTVL.